These 3 T cell receptor beta chains were sequenced from one sample in a study of blood T cell repertoires in COVID-19. Some clones are missing from TCRdb's copy, which holds only in-frame ones; the method was immunoSEQ multiplex PCR. The data contain approximately 100,000 clones, around 85% of them singletons. Sample: peripheral blood. These receptors all stem from a human donor in a cohort sampled during active COVID-19.

The chain recombines TRBV18 with TRBJ2-1; the D gene is possibly TRBD2 (5 bases). Between the trimmed V and J ends, which lost 3 bases and 3 bases, there was a span of 12 bases. The CDR3 sequence is 15 residues long. Germline V CDR1 and CDR2: KGHSH, LQKENI. The chain's CDR3 is CASSPRLEGYNEQFF. CDR3 sequence (DNA): TGTGCCAGCTCACCCCGACTTGAGGGCTACAATGAGCAGTTCTTC.

A single count supports this clone. The V gene is TRBV3-1 (or the pseudogene TRBV3-2), the J gene TRBJ2-2; D perhaps matches TRBD1 (5 bases). This CDR3 has 15 residues. Germline assignment: CDR1 LGHDT and CDR2 YNNKEL (reference sequence). Trimming took off 1 base at V and 3 bases at J, with 9 bases between the two ends. The CDR3 reads CASSQVSGYTGELFF. CDR3 nucleotides: TGTGCCAGCAGCCAAGTCTCAGGGTACACCGGGGAGCTGTTTTTT.

This clone turned up a few times. The chain combines TRBV10-1 with TRBJ1-1; D unclear. V lost 10 bases and J lost 1, with 10 bases in between. The CDR3 covers 12 residues. The germline V gene encodes CDR1 WNHNN and CDR2 SYGVQD (reference sequence). CDR3 bases: TGCGCCAAGCCGACGGGGAACACTGAAGCTTTCTTT. It yields the protein CAKPTGNTEAFF.